This T cell receptor (beta chain) derives from a study of cytomegalovirus exposure and HLA in healthy donors. Overall study results and limits: Further analysis was carried out later, and it showed several of the most significant clusters appearing linked to common viral pathogens.

Points on this clone: What it binds is not known.

V dropped 2 bases and J dropped 7; count of bases not matched to a gene: 11. CDR3 length: 16 amino acids. Per germline, CDR1 SGHDT and CDR2 YYEEEE. PCR employed 60 Vbeta and 13 Jbeta primers. The protocol was immunoSEQ multiplex PCR, while the TCRdb copy is restricted to in-frame clones and leaves out a portion. The clone table shows around 200,000 clones, with the ten largest holding less than 1%. This sequence joins TRBV5-6 and TRBJ2-3; the match to TRBD1 covers 9 bases. The specimen was PBMCs. The sequence was collected from a woman in her thirties in good health and CMV-seropositive. In DNA form, the CDR3 reads TGTGCCAGCAGCTTCCGTTTATACACAGGGGGCAATACGCAGTATTTT. Encoded protein: CASSFRLYTGGNTQYF.